This T cell receptor beta chain stems from a study of resident and recirculating memory T cells in vitiligo. Sequenced by immunoSEQ multiplex PCR; TCRdb stores in-frame clones only, minus some. The sample lists around 40,000 clones; around 90% were seen once. The CDR3 is made up of 14 amino acids. V lost 6 bases and J lost 5; bases outside the gene matches: 5. Germline CDR1 reads MNHNY; CDR2 reads SVGAGI (reference sequence). The TCR sequence derives from a male donor with vitiligo. The rearrangement uses TRBV6-6 and TRBJ2-7; 12 nucleotides line up with TRBD2. Material for sequencing was blood. In DNA, the CDR3 is TGTGCCAGCAGCCTAGCGGGGGGGAGGGACGAGCAGTACTTC. Translation gives CASSLAGGRDEQYF.